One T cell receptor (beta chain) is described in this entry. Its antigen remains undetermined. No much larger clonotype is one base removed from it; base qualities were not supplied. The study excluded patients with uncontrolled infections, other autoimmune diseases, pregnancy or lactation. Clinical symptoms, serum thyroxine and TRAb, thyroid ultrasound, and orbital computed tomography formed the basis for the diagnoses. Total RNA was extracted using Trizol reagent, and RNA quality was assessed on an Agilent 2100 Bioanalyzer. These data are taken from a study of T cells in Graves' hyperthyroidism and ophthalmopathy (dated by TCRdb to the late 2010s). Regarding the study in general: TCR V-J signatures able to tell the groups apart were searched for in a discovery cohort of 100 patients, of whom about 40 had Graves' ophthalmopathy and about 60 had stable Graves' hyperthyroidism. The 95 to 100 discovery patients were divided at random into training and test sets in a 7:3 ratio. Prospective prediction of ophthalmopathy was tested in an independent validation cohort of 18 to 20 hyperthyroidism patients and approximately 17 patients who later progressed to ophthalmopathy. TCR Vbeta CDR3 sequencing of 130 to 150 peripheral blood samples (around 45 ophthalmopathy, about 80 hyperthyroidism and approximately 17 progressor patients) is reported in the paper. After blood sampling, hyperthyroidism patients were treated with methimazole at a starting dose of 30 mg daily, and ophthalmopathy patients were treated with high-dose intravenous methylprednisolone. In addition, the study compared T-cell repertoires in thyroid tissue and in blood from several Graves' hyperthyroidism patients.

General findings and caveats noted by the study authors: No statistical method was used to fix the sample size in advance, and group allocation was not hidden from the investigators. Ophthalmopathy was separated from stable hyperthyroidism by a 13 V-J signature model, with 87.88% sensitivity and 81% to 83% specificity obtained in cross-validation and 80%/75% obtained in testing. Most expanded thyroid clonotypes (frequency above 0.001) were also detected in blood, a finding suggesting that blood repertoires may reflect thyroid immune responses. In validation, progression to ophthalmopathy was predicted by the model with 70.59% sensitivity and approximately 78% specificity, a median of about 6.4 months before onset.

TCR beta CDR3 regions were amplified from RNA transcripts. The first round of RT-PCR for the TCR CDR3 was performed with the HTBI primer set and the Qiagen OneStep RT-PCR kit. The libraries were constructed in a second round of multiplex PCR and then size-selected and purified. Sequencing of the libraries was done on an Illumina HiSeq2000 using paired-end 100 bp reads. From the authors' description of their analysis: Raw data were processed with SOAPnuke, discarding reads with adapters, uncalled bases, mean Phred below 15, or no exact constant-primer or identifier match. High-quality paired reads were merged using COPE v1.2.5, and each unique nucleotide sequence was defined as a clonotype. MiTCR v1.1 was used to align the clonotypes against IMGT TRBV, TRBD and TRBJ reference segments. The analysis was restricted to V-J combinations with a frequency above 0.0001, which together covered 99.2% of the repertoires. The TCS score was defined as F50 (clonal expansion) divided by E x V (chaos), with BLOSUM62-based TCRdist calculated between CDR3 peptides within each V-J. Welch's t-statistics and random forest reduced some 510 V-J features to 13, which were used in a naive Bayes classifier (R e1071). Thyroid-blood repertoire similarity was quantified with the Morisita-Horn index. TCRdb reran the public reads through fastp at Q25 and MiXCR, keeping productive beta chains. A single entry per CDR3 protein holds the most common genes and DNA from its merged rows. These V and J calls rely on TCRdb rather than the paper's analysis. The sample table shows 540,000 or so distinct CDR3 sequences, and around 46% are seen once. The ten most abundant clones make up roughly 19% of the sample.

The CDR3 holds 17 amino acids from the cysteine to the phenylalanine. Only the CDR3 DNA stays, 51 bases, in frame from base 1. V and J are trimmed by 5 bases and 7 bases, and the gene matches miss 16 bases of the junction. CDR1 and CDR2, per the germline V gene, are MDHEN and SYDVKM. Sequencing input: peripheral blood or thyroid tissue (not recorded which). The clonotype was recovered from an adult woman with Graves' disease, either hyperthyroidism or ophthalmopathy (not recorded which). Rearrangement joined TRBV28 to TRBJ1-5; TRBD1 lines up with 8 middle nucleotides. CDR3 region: CASSPTPGTGVSQPQHF. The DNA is TGTGCCAGCAGTCCAACCCCCGGGACAGGAGTTTCGCAGCCCCAGCATTTT.